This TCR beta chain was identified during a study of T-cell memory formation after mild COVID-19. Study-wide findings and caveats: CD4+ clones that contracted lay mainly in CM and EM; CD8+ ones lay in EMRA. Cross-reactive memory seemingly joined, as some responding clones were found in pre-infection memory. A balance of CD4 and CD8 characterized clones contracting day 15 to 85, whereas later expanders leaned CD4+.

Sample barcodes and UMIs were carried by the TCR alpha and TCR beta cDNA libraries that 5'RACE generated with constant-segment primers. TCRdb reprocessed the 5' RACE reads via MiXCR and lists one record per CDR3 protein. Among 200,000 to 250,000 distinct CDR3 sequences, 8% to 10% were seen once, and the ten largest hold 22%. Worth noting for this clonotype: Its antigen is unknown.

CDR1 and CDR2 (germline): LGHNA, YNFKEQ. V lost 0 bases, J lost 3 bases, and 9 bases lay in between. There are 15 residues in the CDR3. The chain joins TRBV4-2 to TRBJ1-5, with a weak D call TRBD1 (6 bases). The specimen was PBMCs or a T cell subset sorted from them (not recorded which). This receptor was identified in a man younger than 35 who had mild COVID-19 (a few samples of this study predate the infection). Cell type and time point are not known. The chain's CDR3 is CASSQDRGPNQPQHF. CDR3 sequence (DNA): TGTGCCAGCAGCCAAGATCGGGGGCCCAATCAGCCCCAGCATTTT.